The clone carrying this T cell receptor beta chain was seen only once. The antigen remains undetermined. The data belong to a study of shared clonotypes between healthy human individuals. Cells designated naive CD8 were CD45RO-negative and were positively selected for CCR7, with terminally differentiated effector memory CD45RA+ cells excluded. Study-wide results and limits: Naive subsets, compared against memory subsets, generally had larger estimated richness values.

J was trimmed by 11 bases and V by 6 bases; bases with no gene match: 14. Germline assignment: CDR1 MNHEY and CDR2 SMNVEV (reference sequence). This CDR3 region has 15 residues. Libraries were prepared by immunoSEQ multiplex PCR; TCRdb keeps only in-frame clonotypes and omits some of them. The sample has roughly 770,000 clones; approximately 96% are singletons. The receptor was isolated from a man aged 25 to 45 in good health. Sequences were obtained from naive CD8+ T cells sorted from blood. The chain is built from TRBV27 and TRBJ2-3; 10 positions agree with TRBD2. The CDR3 loop reads CASSRLAGADVEQYF. CDR3 sequence (DNA): TGTGCCAGCAGCCGGCTAGCGGGAGCAGACGTCGAGCAGTATTTT.